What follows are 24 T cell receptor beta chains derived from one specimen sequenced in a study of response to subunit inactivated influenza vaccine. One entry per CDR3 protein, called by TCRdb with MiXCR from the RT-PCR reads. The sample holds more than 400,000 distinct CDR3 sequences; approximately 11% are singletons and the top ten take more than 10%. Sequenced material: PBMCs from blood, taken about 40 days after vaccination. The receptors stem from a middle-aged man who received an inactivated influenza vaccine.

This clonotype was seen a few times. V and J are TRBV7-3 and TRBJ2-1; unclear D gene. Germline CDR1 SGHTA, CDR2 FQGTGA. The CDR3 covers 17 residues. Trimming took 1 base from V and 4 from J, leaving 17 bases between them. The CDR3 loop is CASSLMATPSPYNEQFF. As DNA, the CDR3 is TGTGCCAGCAGCTTAATGGCGACCCCTTCCCCTTACAATGAGCAGTTCTTC.

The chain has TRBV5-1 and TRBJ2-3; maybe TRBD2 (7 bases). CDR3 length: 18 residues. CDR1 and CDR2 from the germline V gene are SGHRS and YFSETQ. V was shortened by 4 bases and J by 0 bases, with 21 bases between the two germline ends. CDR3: CASSPVGGAPQSTDTQYF. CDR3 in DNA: TGCGCCAGCAGCCCGGTGGGGGGGGCGCCCCAAAGCACAGATACGCAGTATTTT.

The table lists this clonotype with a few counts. For the CDR3, the DNA is TGCGCCAGCAGCGGCGGGACAGGGGTCTCCTACGAGCAGTACTTC. It translates to CASSGGTGVSYEQYF. The chain has TRBV5-1 and TRBJ2-7; 10 bases line up with TRBD1. Germline V gene lookup returns CDR1 SGHRS and CDR2 YFSETQ. The CDR3 covers 15 residues. The V segment lost 4 bases and the J segment 0 bases; nucleotides outside the gene matches: 4.

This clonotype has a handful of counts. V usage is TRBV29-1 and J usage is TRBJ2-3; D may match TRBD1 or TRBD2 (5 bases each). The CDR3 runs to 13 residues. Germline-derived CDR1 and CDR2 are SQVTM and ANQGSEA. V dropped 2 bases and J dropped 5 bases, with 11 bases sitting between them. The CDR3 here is CSVESRAGDTQYF. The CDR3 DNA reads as TGCAGCGTTGAAAGCAGGGCGGGAGATACGCAGTATTTT.

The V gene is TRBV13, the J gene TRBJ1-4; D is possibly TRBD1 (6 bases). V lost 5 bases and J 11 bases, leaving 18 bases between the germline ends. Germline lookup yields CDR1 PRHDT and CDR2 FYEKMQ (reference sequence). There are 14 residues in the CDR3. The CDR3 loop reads CASSQQGASGKLFF. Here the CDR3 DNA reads TGTGCCAGCAGCCAACAGGGCGCTTCGGGGAAACTGTTTTTT.

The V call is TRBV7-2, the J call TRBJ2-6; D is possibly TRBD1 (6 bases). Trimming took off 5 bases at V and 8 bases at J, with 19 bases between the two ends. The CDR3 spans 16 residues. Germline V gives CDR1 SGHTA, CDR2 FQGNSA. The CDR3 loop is CASSTRQAYRPNVLTF. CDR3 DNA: TGTGCCAGCAGCACCCGACAGGCCTACCGACCCAACGTCCTGACTTTC.

This CDR3 is CASSLDGTGVKETQYF. CDR3 DNA: TGTGCCAGCAGCTTGGACGGGACAGGGGTAAAAGAGACCCAGTACTTC. J is TRBJ2-5 and V is TRBV7-9; 10 positions agree with TRBD1. Germline-derived CDR1 and CDR2 are SEHNR and FQNEAQ (reference sequence). The CDR3 has 16 amino acids. Losses at the gene ends were 3 bases for V and 3 bases for J; bases not matched to a gene: 7.

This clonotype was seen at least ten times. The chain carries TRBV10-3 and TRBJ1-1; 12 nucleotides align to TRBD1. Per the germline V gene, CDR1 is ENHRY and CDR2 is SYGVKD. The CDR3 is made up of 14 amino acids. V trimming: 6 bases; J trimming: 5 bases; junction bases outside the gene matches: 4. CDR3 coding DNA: TGTGCCATCAGGCTGGGACAGGGGGCGACTGAAGCTTTCTTT. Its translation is CAIRLGQGATEAFF.

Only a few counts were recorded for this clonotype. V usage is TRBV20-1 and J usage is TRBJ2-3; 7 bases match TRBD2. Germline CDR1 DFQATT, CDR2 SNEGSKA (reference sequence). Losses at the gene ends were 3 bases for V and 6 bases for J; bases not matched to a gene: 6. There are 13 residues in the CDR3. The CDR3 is CSASGRTLDTQYF. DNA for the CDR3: TGCAGTGCTAGCGGGAGGACACTTGATACGCAGTATTTT.

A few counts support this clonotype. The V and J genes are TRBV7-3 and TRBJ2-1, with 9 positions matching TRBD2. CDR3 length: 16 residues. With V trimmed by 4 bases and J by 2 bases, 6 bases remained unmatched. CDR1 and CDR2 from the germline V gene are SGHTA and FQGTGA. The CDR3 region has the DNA TGTGCCAGCAGCTCCAGACTAGCGGTCCCCTACAATGAGCAGTTCTTC. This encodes CASSSRLAVPYNEQFF.

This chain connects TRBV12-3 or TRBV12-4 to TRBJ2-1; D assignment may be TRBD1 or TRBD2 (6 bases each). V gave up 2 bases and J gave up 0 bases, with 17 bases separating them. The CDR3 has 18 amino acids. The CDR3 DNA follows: TGTGCCAGCAGTTTACGTATCGGGGGCTTTAGCTCCTACAATGAGCAGTTCTTC. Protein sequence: CASSLRIGGFSSYNEQFF.

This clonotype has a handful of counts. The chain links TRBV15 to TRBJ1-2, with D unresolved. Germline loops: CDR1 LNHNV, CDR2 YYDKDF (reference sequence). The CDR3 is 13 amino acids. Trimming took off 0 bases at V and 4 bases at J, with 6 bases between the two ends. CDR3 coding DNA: TGTGCCACCAGCAGAGATGGCAGCTATGGCTACACCTTC. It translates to CATSRDGSYGYTF.

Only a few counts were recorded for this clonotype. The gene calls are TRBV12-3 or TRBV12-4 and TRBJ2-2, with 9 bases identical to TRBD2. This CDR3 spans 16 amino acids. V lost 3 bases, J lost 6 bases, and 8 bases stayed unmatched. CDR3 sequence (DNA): TGTGCCAGCAGTTTCTCGGGGACTAGCCGGGCCGGGGAGCTGTTTTTT. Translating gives CASSFSGTSRAGELFF.

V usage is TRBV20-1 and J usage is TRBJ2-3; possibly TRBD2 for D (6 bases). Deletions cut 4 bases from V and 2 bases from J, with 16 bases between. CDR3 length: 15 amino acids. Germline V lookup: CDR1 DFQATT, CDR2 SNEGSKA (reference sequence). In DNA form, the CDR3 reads TGCAGTGCTACTGAGGAGGGGAGTATCACAGATACGCAGTATTTT. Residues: CSATEEGSITDTQYF.

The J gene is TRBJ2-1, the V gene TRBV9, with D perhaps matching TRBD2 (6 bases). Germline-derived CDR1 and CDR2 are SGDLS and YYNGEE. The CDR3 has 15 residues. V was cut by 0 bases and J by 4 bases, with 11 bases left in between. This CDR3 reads CASSVAGESYNEQFF. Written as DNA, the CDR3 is TGTGCCAGCAGCGTAGCGGGAGAGAGTTACAATGAGCAGTTCTTC.

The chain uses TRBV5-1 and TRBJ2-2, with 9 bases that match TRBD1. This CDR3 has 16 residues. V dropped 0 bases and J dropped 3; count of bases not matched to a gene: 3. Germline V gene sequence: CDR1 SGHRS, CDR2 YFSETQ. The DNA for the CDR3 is TGCGCCAGCAGCTTGGACAGGGGGCAAGACACCGGGGAGCTGTTTTTT. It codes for CASSLDRGQDTGELFF.

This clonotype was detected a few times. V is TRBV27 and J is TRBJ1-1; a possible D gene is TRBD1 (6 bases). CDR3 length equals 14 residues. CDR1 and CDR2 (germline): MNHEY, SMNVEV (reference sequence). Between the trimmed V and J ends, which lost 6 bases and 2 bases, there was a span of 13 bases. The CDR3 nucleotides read TGTGCCAGCAGCCTCGACAGGTTCAACACTGAAGCTTTCTTT. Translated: CASSLDRFNTEAFF.

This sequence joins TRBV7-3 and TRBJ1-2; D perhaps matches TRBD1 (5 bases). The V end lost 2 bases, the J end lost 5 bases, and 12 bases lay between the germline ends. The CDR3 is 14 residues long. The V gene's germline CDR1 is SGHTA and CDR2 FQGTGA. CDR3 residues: CASSLYRSTYGYTF. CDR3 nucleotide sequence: TGTGCCAGCAGCTTATACAGGTCGACTTATGGCTACACCTTC. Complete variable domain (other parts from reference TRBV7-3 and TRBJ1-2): GAGVSQTPSNKVTEKGKYVELRCDPISGHTALYWYRQSLGQGPEFLIYFQGTGAADDSGLPNDRFFAVRPEGSVSTLKIQRTERGDSAVYLCASSLYRSTYGYTFGSGTRLTVV.

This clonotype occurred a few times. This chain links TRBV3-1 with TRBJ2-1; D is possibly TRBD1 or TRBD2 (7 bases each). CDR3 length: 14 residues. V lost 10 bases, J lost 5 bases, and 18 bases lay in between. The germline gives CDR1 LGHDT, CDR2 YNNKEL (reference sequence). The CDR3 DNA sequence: TGTGCCACCGGGGAGGGACAGCCAAACAATGAGCAGTTCTTC. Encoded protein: CATGEGQPNNEQFF.

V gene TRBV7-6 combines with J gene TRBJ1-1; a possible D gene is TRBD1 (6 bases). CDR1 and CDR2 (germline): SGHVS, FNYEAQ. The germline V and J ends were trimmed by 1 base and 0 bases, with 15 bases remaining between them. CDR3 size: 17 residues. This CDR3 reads CASSLVRGSMMNTEAFF. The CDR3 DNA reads TGTGCCAGCAGCTTAGTAAGGGGGAGTATGATGAACACTGAAGCTTTCTTT.

CDR3 sequence reads: CSASRGGPREPQHF. DNA of the CDR3: TGCAGTGCTAGCAGAGGGGGCCCTCGGGAGCCCCAGCATTTT. The chain uses TRBV20-1 and TRBJ1-5; TRBD1 matches at 7 bases. This CDR3 comprises 14 residues. Per the germline V gene, CDR1 is DFQATT and CDR2 is SNEGSKA (reference sequence). The V segment lost 3 bases and the J segment 8 bases; nucleotides outside the gene matches: 10.

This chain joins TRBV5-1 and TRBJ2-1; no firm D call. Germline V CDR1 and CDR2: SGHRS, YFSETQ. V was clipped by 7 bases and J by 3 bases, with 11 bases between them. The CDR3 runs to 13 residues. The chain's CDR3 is CASSSPGYNEQFF. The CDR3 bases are TGCGCCAGCTCCTCCCCCGGCTACAATGAGCAGTTCTTC. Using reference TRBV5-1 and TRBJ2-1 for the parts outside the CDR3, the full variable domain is KAGVTQTPRYLIKTRGQQVTLSCSPISGHRSVSWYQQTPGQGLQFLFEYFSETQRNKGNFPGRFSGRQFSNSRSEMNVSTLELGDSALYLCASSSPGYNEQFFGPGTRLTVL.

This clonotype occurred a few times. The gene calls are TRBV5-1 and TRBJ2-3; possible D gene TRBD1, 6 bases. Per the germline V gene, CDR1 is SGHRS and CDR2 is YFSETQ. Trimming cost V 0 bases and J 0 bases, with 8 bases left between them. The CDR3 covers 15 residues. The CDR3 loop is CASSLGQVSTDTQYF. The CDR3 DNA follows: TGCGCCAGCAGCTTGGGACAGGTTAGCACAGATACGCAGTATTTT.

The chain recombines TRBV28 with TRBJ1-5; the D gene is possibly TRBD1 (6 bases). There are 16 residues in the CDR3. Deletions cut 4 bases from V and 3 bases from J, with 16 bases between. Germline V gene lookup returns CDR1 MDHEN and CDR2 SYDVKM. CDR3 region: CASSSGGAGDNQPQHF. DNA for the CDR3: TGTGCCAGCAGTTCCGGGGGGGCAGGGGACAATCAGCCCCAGCATTTT.